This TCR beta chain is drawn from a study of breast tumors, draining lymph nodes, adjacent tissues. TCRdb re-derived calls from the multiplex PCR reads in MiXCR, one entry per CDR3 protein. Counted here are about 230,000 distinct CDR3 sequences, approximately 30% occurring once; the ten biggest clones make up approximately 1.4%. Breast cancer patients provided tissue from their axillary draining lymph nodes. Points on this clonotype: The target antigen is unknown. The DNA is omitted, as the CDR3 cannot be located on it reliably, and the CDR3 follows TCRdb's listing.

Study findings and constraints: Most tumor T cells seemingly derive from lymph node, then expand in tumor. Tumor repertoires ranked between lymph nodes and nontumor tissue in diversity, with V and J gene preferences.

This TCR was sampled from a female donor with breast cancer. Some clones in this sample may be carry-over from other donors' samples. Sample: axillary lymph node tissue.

Here the CDR3 reads CASSLTTGYDQYFGPNSGNTIYF. The chain is built from TRBV5-1 and TRBJ1-3; the table's D call, TRBD1, has no DNA check behind it. The CDR3 extends over 23 residues, inclusive of both ends. Germline values: CDR1 SGHRS, CDR2 YFSETQ.